The TCR beta chain under discussion was sequenced for a study of cytomegalovirus exposure and HLA in healthy donors. Comment on this clone: No antigen is known for it.

Germline lookup yields CDR1 MNHEY and CDR2 SMNVEV (reference sequence). V lost 4 bases to trimming and J lost 8 bases; unmatched junction nucleotides: 13. The CDR3 runs to 16 residues. Study-level points and caveats: According to the study, 150 to 200 TCR beta chains were cytomegalovirus-associated.

The PCR made use of 60 Vbeta and 13 Jbeta primers. Some clones are missing from TCRdb's copy, which holds only in-frame ones; the method was immunoSEQ multiplex PCR. The data contain over 200,000 clones, approximately 80% of them singletons. Sequenced input: PBMCs. This chain connects TRBV27 to TRBJ1-4, with 7 bases that match TRBD1. The source of this sequence is a woman between 40 and 55 years old in good health and CMV-seronegative. CDR3 sequence (DNA): TGTGCCAGCAGTTCCCAACATGCAGGGGGGCGCGAAAAACTGTTTTTT. Amino acids: CASSSQHAGGREKLFF. Complete variable domain (other parts from reference TRBV27 and TRBJ1-4): EAQVTQNPRYLITVTGKKLTVTCSQNMNHEYMSWYRQDPGLGLRQIYYSMNVEVTDKGDVPEGYKVSRKEKRNFPLILESPSPNQTSLYFCASSSQHAGGREKLFFGSGTQLSVL.